Listed here are 8 T cell receptor beta chains from one sample, sequenced in a study of CD8 T cells in ankylosing spondylitis. TCRdb called the 5' RACE reads again in MiXCR, with one record for every CDR3 protein. Of tens of thousands of distinct CDR3 sequences detected, over 5.5% appear once; the ten largest clones hold less than 15%. Input material: blood, either unsorted or a sorted T cell fraction (not recorded which). These receptors were taken from a male donor with ankylosing spondylitis or in good health (not recorded which).

This clonotype has ten or more counts. V usage is TRBV4-2 and J usage is TRBJ1-1; D is unclear. The CDR3 spans 14 residues. V lost 3 bases and J lost 0, with 8 bases in between. Germline CDR1 and CDR2: LGHNA and YNFKEQ. The chain's CDR3 is CASSHNGMNTEAFF. In DNA form, the CDR3 reads TGTGCCAGCAGCCACAACGGTATGAACACTGAAGCTTTCTTT.

This clonotype has ten or more counts. The DNA is omitted, as the CDR3 cannot be located on it reliably, and the CDR3 follows TCRdb's listing. The chain is built from TRBV9 and TRBJ2-2; the table's D call, TRBD1, has no DNA check behind it. The CDR3 length is 15 residues, termini included. The germline CDR1 and CDR2 sequences are SGDLS and YYNGEE. CDR3 sequence: CASSPPPRAPGSCFF.

This clonotype was seen ten or more times. The CDR3 nucleotides are TGCGCCAGCAGCCCAGGGACATTCAATGAGCAGTTCTTC. Protein: CASSPGTFNEQFF. The V gene is TRBV5-1, the J gene TRBJ2-1, with D possibly matching TRBD1 (6 bases). This CDR3 spans 13 amino acids. V dropped 4 bases and J dropped 6 bases, with 11 bases sitting between them. The germline gives CDR1 SGHRS, CDR2 YFSETQ.

At least ten counts were recorded for this clonotype. V and J are TRBV20-1 and TRBJ2-1; the D gene is possibly TRBD2 (6 bases). Trimming removed 0 bases from V and 5 bases from J, with 23 bases in between. CDR3 length: 18 residues. In germline, CDR1 is DFQATT, CDR2 SNEGSKA (reference sequence). The DNA of the CDR3 is TGCAGTGCTAGAGAAGCAGGGAGGAGCGGCCCCCTAAACAATGAGCAGTTCTTC. Amino acids: CSAREAGRSGPLNNEQFF.

A few counts support this clonotype. V gene TRBV29-1 combines with J gene TRBJ2-5; D not certain. The V gene's germline CDR1 is SQVTM and CDR2 ANQGSEA. V lost 1 base and J 13 bases, leaving 13 bases between the germline ends. The CDR3 loop spans 11 amino acids. DNA of the CDR3: TGCAGCGTTGAAGTGGCGGCGGCACCGTACTTC. Protein: CSVEVAAAPYF. Supplemented by reference TRBV29-1 and TRBJ2-5, the full variable domain reads SAVISQKPSRDICQRGTSLTIQCQVDSQVTMMFWYRQQPGQSLTLIATANQGSEATYESGFVIDKFPISRPNLTFSTLTVSNMSPEDSSIYLCSVEVAAAPYFGPGTRLLVL.

Many counts were recorded for this clonotype. This chain uses TRBV20-1 with TRBJ1-5; D remains unclear. The ends were cut back, 5 bases at V and 4 bases at J, with 15 bases in the middle. Germline V gives CDR1 DFQATT, CDR2 SNEGSKA (reference sequence). This CDR3 contains 14 residues. The CDR3: CSASGEEVNQPQHF. CDR3 DNA sequence: TGCAGTGCTTCCGGGGAAGAGGTGAATCAGCCCCAGCATTTT.

This clonotype showed up many times. The J gene is TRBJ2-1, the V gene TRBV20-1, with D possibly being TRBD1 (6 bases). Germline V gene data show CDR1 as DFQATT and CDR2 as SNEGSKA (reference sequence). The ends were cut back, 0 bases at V and 4 bases at J, with 25 bases in the middle. CDR3 length: 19 amino acids. The CDR3 loop reads CSARDPDLAGVLIYNEQFF. For the CDR3, the DNA is TGCAGTGCTAGAGACCCCGATCTGGCAGGGGTCCTTATTTACAATGAGCAGTTCTTC.

This chain joins TRBV4-2 and TRBJ2-1; D possibly corresponds to TRBD2 (6 bases). The CDR3 is 15 residues long. CDR1 is LGHNA and CDR2 is YNFKEQ in the germline V gene. V was pared by 8 bases and J by 5 bases, with 19 bases between. The DNA for the CDR3 is TGTGCCAGCGGCCCCGGGGTCAGCGGGCACAATGAGCAGTTCTTC. Translation gives CASGPGVSGHNEQFF.